These 21 T cell receptor beta chains originate from one sample sequenced in a study of T cells in narcolepsy (dated by TCRdb to 2016 to 2018). Library prep was done by the immunoSEQ multiplex PCR assay. TCRdb stores this immuneACCESS table with in-frame sequences only. Part of the clones is absent; in the studies checked, under half of the shortfall reflects unresolved V genes, and no reason is known for the rest. The sample table lists tens of thousands of clones, 75% to 80% of them with a count of one. 3% to 3.5% of the sample is in the top ten clones. The sequencing sample was made of CD45RA- memory CD4+ T cells from PBMCs. This sample's cell subset or site label indicates: memory T cells sorted ex vivo from peripheral blood. The source of these receptors is a human donor with narcolepsy.

This chain links TRBV5-1 with TRBJ1-1; 11 bases are shared with TRBD1. The CDR3 totals 17 residues. Germline V lookup: CDR1 SGHRS, CDR2 YFSETQ. Trimming removed 5 bases from V and 4 bases from J; junction bases left unmatched: 13. DNA of the CDR3: TGCGCCAGCAGACAGGACAGGGGGCGCGTTGCGGGCACTGAAGCTTTCTTT. It specifies CASRQDRGRVAGTEAFF.

This clone turned up a few times. The rearrangement links TRBV5-8 to TRBJ1-1; 7 nucleotides align to TRBD1. Trimming cost V 4 bases and J 1 base; bases outside gene matches: 4. The CDR3 loop spans 14 amino acids. Per germline, CDR1 SGHTS and CDR2 YDEGEE. CDR3 region: CASSKGQPNTEAFF. DNA for the CDR3: TGTGCCAGCAGCAAGGGACAGCCGAACACTGAAGCTTTCTTT.

The chain carries TRBV11-3 and TRBJ1-3, with a weak D call TRBD1 (6 bases). CDR1 is SGHNT, CDR2 YENEEA, per germline. V shed 0 bases and J shed 0 bases, with 15 bases lying between them. The CDR3 is 18 residues long. The CDR3 sequence is CASSLEPLGTTSGNTIYF. The CDR3 nucleotides read TGTGCCAGCAGCTTAGAGCCCCTGGGGACAACCTCTGGAAACACCATATATTTT.

The V and J genes are TRBV5-4 and TRBJ2-5; no clear D gene. The V and J ends lost 4 bases and 2 bases respectively, with 15 bases between them. This CDR3 is built from 15 residues. Germline assignment: CDR1 SGHNT and CDR2 YYREEE (reference sequence). CDR3 in DNA: TGTGCCAGCAGCGTGGCCACTTCCCTACAAGAGACCCAGTACTTC. Translated: CASSVATSLQETQYF. Full variable domain (outside the CDR3, taken from reference TRBV5-4 and TRBJ2-5): ETGVTQSPTHLIKTRGQQVTLRCSSQSGHNTVSWYQQALGQGPQFIFQYYREEENGRGNFPPRFSGLQFPNYSSELNVNALELDDSALYLCASSVATSLQETQYFGPGTRLLVL.

This CDR3 is CASSLGNVDTGELFF. The CDR3 DNA sequence: TGTGCCAGCAGCTTAGGGAATGTTGACACCGGGGAGCTGTTTTTT. The chain combines TRBV7-9 with TRBJ2-2; D is unclear. Germline CDR1 is SEHNR and CDR2 is FQNEAQ (reference sequence). This CDR3 spans 15 amino acids. V lost 1 base and J lost 3, with 9 bases in between.

This clone was detected once. The genes are TRBV5-1 and TRBJ2-2; D not resolved. V lost 0 bases and J 0 bases, leaving 6 bases between the germline ends. Germline CDR1 and CDR2: SGHRS and YFSETQ. The CDR3 is 15 residues long. The CDR3 is CASSLEKTNTGELFF. CDR3 coding DNA: TGCGCCAGCAGCTTGGAGAAGACGAACACCGGGGAGCTGTTTTTT.

The V call is TRBV7-2, the J call TRBJ2-1, with TRBD2 matching 7 bases. With V trimmed by 2 bases and J by 6 bases, 10 bases remained unmatched. The CDR3 is made up of 16 amino acids. Germline V CDR1 and CDR2: SGHTA, FQGNSA. The CDR3 nucleotides are TGTGCCAGCAGCTTATTAGGCGGGAGAGGTGGCAATGAGCAGTTCTTC. This gives the protein CASSLLGGRGGNEQFF.

Remarks on this clone: Its ends do not fully match the called genes, so a read error is possible. V gene TRBV19 combines with J gene TRBJ2-7; the match to TRBD1 covers 8 bases. This CDR3 is 16 amino acids long. Germline values: CDR1 LNHDA, CDR2 SQIVND (reference sequence). CDR3 in DNA: TGTGCCAGTAGTACTCCACGGACAGGGCGTTCCTCCGAGCAGTACTTC. Translation: CASSTPRTGRSSEQYF. Full variable domain (remainder filled in from reference TRBV19 and TRBJ2-7): DGGITQSPKYLFRKEGQNVTLSCEQNLNHDAMYWYRQDPGQGLRLIYYSQIVNDFQKGDIAEGYSVSREKKESFPLTVTSAQKNPTAFYLCASSTPRTGRSSEQYFGPGTRLTVT.

The chain links TRBV9 to TRBJ1-5; D not resolved. There are 14 residues in the CDR3. Germline CDR1 reads SGDLS; CDR2 reads YYNGEE. V was cut by 0 bases and J by 7 bases, with 11 bases left in between. CDR3 region: CASSVGTQGQPQHF. The DNA of the CDR3 is TGTGCCAGCAGCGTAGGGACTCAAGGACAGCCCCAGCATTTT. The full variable domain, with the rest looked up from reference TRBV9 and TRBJ1-5, is DSGVTQTPKHLITATGQRVTLRCSPRSGDLSVYWYQQSLDQGLQFLIQYYNGEERAKGNILERFSAQQFPDLHSELNLSSLELGDSALYFCASSVGTQGQPQHFGDGTRLSIL.

This clone came up a few times. The chain carries TRBV27 and TRBJ1-2, with no clear D. The CDR3 is 14 residues long. The germline V and J ends were trimmed by 8 bases and 4 bases, with 17 bases remaining between them. Germline V gene lookup returns CDR1 MNHEY and CDR2 SMNVEV (reference sequence). In DNA form, the CDR3 reads TGTGCCAGCCGAAAGGGATCCGACGGCTATGGCTACACCTTC. Translated: CASRKGSDGYGYTF.

This chain joins TRBV6-1 and TRBJ2-2; 8 bases map to TRBD1. V shed 4 bases, J shed 6 bases, and the junction held 7 bases outside the gene matches. The CDR3 is 15 amino acids. Germline V CDR1 and CDR2: MNHNS, SASEGT. CDR3 DNA sequence: TGTGCCAGCAGTGCTAGCTCACAGGGGGCCGGGGAGCTGTTTTTT. Protein product: CASSASSQGAGELFF.

The chain joins TRBV14 to TRBJ2-2; perhaps TRBD1 as D (6 bases). The CDR3 is 18 amino acids. Germline CDR1 reads SGHDN; CDR2 reads FVKESK. V was shortened by 0 bases and J by 4 bases, with 18 bases between the two germline ends. Here the CDR3 reads CASSQEWIGGRRTGELFF. CDR3 in DNA: TGTGCCAGCAGCCAAGAGTGGATAGGGGGACGGCGCACCGGGGAGCTGTTTTTT.

The CDR3 region has the DNA TGTGCCAGCAGCGTAGAGGGGCACTATGGCTACACCTTC. This translates into CASSVEGHYGYTF. V is TRBV9 and J is TRBJ1-2; D perhaps matches TRBD1 (5 bases). This CDR3 is 13 amino acids long. Trimming shortened V by 0 bases and J by 3 bases, and 6 bases separated the two germline ends. Germline V lookup: CDR1 SGDLS, CDR2 YYNGEE.

On this clone: Other nucleotide sequences in the sample specify the same CDR3. The chain combines TRBV12-5 with TRBJ1-5; D is uncertain. CDR3 length: 13 amino acids. Trimming cost V 8 bases and J 7 bases, with 15 bases left between them. Germline CDR1 LGHNT, CDR2 FRNRAP. CDR3: CASSRVGEQPQHF. CDR3 in DNA: TGTGCTAGTAGCCGGGTGGGCGAGCAGCCCCAGCATTTT.

The V call is TRBV6-1, the J call TRBJ1-1, with D unclear. Trimming left V 6 bases short and J 0 bases short, with 11 bases between. Germline V CDR1 and CDR2: MNHNS, SASEGT. CDR3 size: 14 residues. The CDR3 DNA is TGTGCCAGCAGACATAGGTCCATGAACACTGAAGCTTTCTTT. Translating it yields CASRHRSMNTEAFF.

The chain couples TRBV5-1 to TRBJ2-5; D is unclear. V was trimmed by 3 bases and J by 1 base, leaving 13 bases between them. This CDR3 comprises 15 residues. Germline CDR1 SGHRS, CDR2 YFSETQ. CDR3 protein: CASSSFAPSQETQYF. Written as DNA, the CDR3 is TGCGCCAGCAGCTCATTCGCGCCCAGCCAAGAGACCCAGTACTTC. The variable domain in full, completed from reference TRBV5-1 and TRBJ2-5, reads KAGVTQTPRYLIKTRGQQVTLSCSPISGHRSVSWYQQTPGQGLQFLFEYFSETQRNKGNFPGRFSGRQFSNSRSEMNVSTLELGDSALYLCASSSFAPSQETQYFGPGTRLLVL.

The gene calls are TRBV29-1 and TRBJ1-6; D remains ambiguous. This CDR3 is built from 12 residues. V lost 5 bases and J lost 7, with 9 bases in between. In germline, CDR1 is SQVTM, CDR2 ANQGSEA. CDR3 in amino acids: CSVFCVNSPLHF. CDR3 sequence (DNA): TGCAGCGTTTTTTGTGTCAATTCACCCCTCCACTTT.

The chain joins TRBV5-1 to TRBJ2-7; D is unclear. CDR1 and CDR2 from the germline V gene are SGHRS and YFSETQ. The CDR3 contains 15 residues. The V gene lost 1 base and the J gene lost 0 bases, with 11 bases spanning the gap. This CDR3 reads CASSLRPESSYEQYF. The DNA for the CDR3 is TGCGCCAGCAGCTTGAGGCCGGAGAGCTCCTACGAGCAGTACTTC. The variable domain in full, with the rest retrieved from reference TRBV5-1 and TRBJ2-7, is KAGVTQTPRYLIKTRGQQVTLSCSPISGHRSVSWYQQTPGQGLQFLFEYFSETQRNKGNFPGRFSGRQFSNSRSEMNVSTLELGDSALYLCASSLRPESSYEQYFGPGTRLTVT.

The chain combines TRBV6-1 with TRBJ1-4; D uncertain. The CDR3 has 14 residues. Trimming pared 6 bases from V and 7 bases from J, leaving 15 bases between. Germline V gene sequence: CDR1 MNHNS, CDR2 SASEGT. In nucleotides, the CDR3 is TGTGCCAGCAGACCGTCGGTACTCGGTGAAAAACTGTTTTTT. Translating gives CASRPSVLGEKLFF.

This clone was picked up a small number of times. This sequence joins TRBV19 and TRBJ2-7, with TRBD2 identical over 13 bases. The CDR3 is 17 residues long. Germline CDR1 reads LNHDA; CDR2 reads SQIVND (reference sequence). Unmatched junction bases numbered 7, after V lost 5 bases and J lost 0 bases. The CDR3 loop is CASSRGLAGPSSYEQYF. The DNA of the CDR3 is TGTGCCAGTAGTCGGGGACTAGCGGGGCCTAGCTCCTACGAGCAGTACTTC.

This clone was recorded a few times. V usage is TRBV7-3 and J usage is TRBJ1-2; unclear D gene. Germline CDR1 SGHTA, CDR2 FQGTGA. The CDR3 runs to 16 residues. V was clipped by 2 bases and J by 0 bases, with 13 bases between them. CDR3 sequence reads: CASSLAGQVTNYGYTF. The CDR3 bases are TGTGCCAGCAGCTTAGCCGGGCAGGTTACTAACTATGGCTACACCTTC.